One and the same sample provided the 29 T cell receptor beta chains below, sequenced in a study of T-cell reconstitution after alpha-beta-depleted transplantation in children. Researchers prepared the TCRbeta library using unique molecular identifiers, the study reports. MiXCR, run by TCRdb on the PCR reads, gives a single entry per CDR3 protein. The table includes 450,000 to 700,000 distinct CDR3 sequences, 27% detected once. Sequencing used PBMCs, obtained before TCRalphabeta/CD19-depleted stem cell transplant. The source of these receptors is a boy younger than two with Wiskott-Aldrich syndrome, due to receive a stem cell transplant.

V and J are TRBV25-1 and TRBJ1-1; no firm D call. CDR1 is MGHDK, CDR2 SYGVNS, per germline. Trimming took 1 base from V and 4 from J, leaving 13 bases between them. The CDR3 is made up of 15 amino acids. The CDR3 DNA sequence: TGTGCCAGCAGTGAATGGGCGACGTCAGGCACTGAAGCTTTCTTT. Protein: CASSEWATSGTEAFF.

CDR3: CASSLEVSTYEQYF. CDR3 DNA: TGCGCCAGCAGCTTGGAGGTATCAACTTACGAGCAGTACTTC. This chain joins TRBV5-1 and TRBJ2-7; unclear D gene. CDR1 is SGHRS, CDR2 YFSETQ, per germline. V was cut by 0 bases and J by 4 bases, with 11 bases left in between. CDR3 size: 14 residues. Using reference TRBV5-1 and TRBJ2-7 for the parts outside the CDR3, the full variable domain is KAGVTQTPRYLIKTRGQQVTLSCSPISGHRSVSWYQQTPGQGLQFLFEYFSETQRNKGNFPGRFSGRQFSNSRSEMNVSTLELGDSALYLCASSLEVSTYEQYFGPGTRLTVT.

There are a few counts of this clonotype. The rearrangement uses TRBV20-1 and TRBJ1-4; D uncertain. Trimming shortened V by 3 bases and J by 6 bases, and 11 bases separated the two germline ends. The CDR3 is 13 residues long. Germline V gene data show CDR1 as DFQATT and CDR2 as SNEGSKA (reference sequence). Here the CDR3 DNA reads TGCAGTGCTAGTAGGGTTGCCTATGAAAAACTGTTTTTT. Encoded protein: CSASRVAYEKLFF.

The genes are TRBV6-5 and TRBJ1-1; D is possibly TRBD1 (5 bases). CDR1 and CDR2 from the germline V gene are MNHEY and SVGAGI. The CDR3 loop spans 16 amino acids. The ends were cut back, 1 base at V and 5 bases at J, with 17 bases in the middle. CDR3 DNA: TGTGCCAGCAGTTACTGGGGGAGTCATTTTGGAACTGAAGCTTTCTTT. Translating it yields CASSYWGSHFGTEAFF.

The table lists this clonotype with a few counts. This chain links TRBV20-1 with TRBJ2-3; TRBD2 agrees at 9 bases. V dropped 5 bases and J dropped 3; count of bases not matched to a gene: 6. CDR1 is DFQATT, CDR2 SNEGSKA, per germline (reference sequence). The CDR3 is 14 residues long. The CDR3 DNA reads TGCAGTGCTGGGGGACTAGCAAGGACAGATACGCAGTATTTT. Its protein is CSAGGLARTDTQYF.

This chain joins TRBV20-1 and TRBJ2-3, with 7 positions matching TRBD2. Germline loops: CDR1 DFQATT, CDR2 SNEGSKA (reference sequence). V shed 6 bases and J 4 bases; nucleotides not matched to a gene: 10. The CDR3 covers 14 residues. CDR3 sequence reads: CSATEGRGSDTQYF. CDR3 nucleotide sequence: TGCAGTGCCACGGAAGGGAGGGGTTCAGATACGCAGTATTTT.

The chain carries TRBV2 and TRBJ2-5, with D possibly TRBD1 on 6 matching bases. The V gene lost 10 bases and the J gene lost 9 bases, with 9 bases spanning the gap. The germline V gene encodes CDR1 SNHLY and CDR2 FYNNEI. CDR3 length equals 9 residues. CDR3 sequence: CAKGQPQYF. CDR3 nucleotide sequence: TGTGCCAAAGGACAGCCCCAGTACTTC.

The gene calls are TRBV5-1 and TRBJ2-1; D might be TRBD2 (5 bases). V shed 0 bases and J shed 5 bases, with 12 bases lying between them. This CDR3 region has 15 residues. CDR1 is SGHRS and CDR2 is YFSETQ in the germline V gene. The CDR3 nucleotides read TGCGCCAGCAGCTTGGGAGCCGAGACTAACAATGAGCAGTTCTTC. Protein: CASSLGAETNNEQFF.

The chain has TRBV5-1 and TRBJ2-2; maybe TRBD2 (5 bases). CDR1 and CDR2 (germline): SGHRS, YFSETQ. The length of the CDR3 is 15 residues. The ends were cut back, 0 bases at V and 2 bases at J, with 8 bases in the middle. CDR3 in amino acids: CASSLERTNTGELFF. As DNA, the CDR3 is TGCGCCAGCAGCTTGGAGCGGACCAACACCGGGGAGCTGTTTTTT. Full variable domain (outside the CDR3, taken from reference TRBV5-1 and TRBJ2-2): KAGVTQTPRYLIKTRGQQVTLSCSPISGHRSVSWYQQTPGQGLQFLFEYFSETQRNKGNFPGRFSGRQFSNSRSEMNVSTLELGDSALYLCASSLERTNTGELFFGEGSRLTVL.

This chain connects TRBV6-5 to TRBJ1-4; 8 bases are a match to TRBD1. The ends lost 6 bases at V and 2 bases at J; junction bases unmatched: 2. The CDR3 has 14 amino acids. Germline V gene lookup returns CDR1 MNHEY and CDR2 SVGAGI. CDR3 in amino acids: CASRYRGTNEKLFF. The DNA for the CDR3 is TGTGCCAGCAGATACAGGGGGACTAATGAAAAACTGTTTTTT.

This clonotype was observed a handful of times. The rearrangement joins TRBV3-1 to TRBJ2-7, with TRBD2 identical over 12 bases. With 4 bases clipped from V and 6 bases from J, the junction kept 7 bases outside the gene matches. The germline CDR1 and CDR2 sequences are LGHDT and YNNKEL (reference sequence). This CDR3 region has 15 residues. The CDR3 sequence: CASSLLMTSGSEQYF. In nucleotides, the CDR3 is TGTGCCAGCAGCCTTCTTATGACTAGCGGGAGCGAGCAGTACTTC.

This clonotype was detected a few times. J is TRBJ2-5 and V is TRBV2, with D maybe TRBD2 (5 bases). V dropped 3 bases and J dropped 2 bases, with 13 bases sitting between them. The CDR3 consists of 15 residues. Germline values: CDR1 SNHLY, CDR2 FYNNEI. In DNA form, the CDR3 reads TGTGCCAGCAGTGAGTTTGCGGGCCGACAAGAGACCCAGTACTTC. This encodes CASSEFAGRQETQYF.

This chain connects TRBV24-1 to TRBJ1-5; D may be TRBD1 (6 bases). Germline V gene sequence: CDR1 KGHDR, CDR2 SFDVKD. CDR3 length: 15 residues. V gave up 2 bases and J gave up 2 bases, with 9 bases separating them. DNA for the CDR3: TGTGCCACCAGTGATTGGGGACACTGCAATCAGCCCCAGCATTTT. Residues: CATSDWGHCNQPQHF.

This clonotype turned up a few times. The chain is built from TRBV6-2 or TRBV6-3 and TRBJ2-1; TRBD2 matches at 14 bases. V lost 2 bases and J lost 9; bases outside the gene matches: 3. The CDR3 has 15 amino acids. CDR1 and CDR2 from the germline V gene are MNHEY and SVGEGT. As DNA, the CDR3 is TGTGCCAGCAGTTACCGGACTAGCGGGAGGAGTGAGCAGTTCTTC. Translated, it gives CASSYRTSGRSEQFF.

The chain employs TRBV28 and TRBJ2-6; D is unclear. With 2 bases removed from V and 0 bases from J, the gap between germline ends came to 8 bases. There are 16 residues in the CDR3. The V gene's germline CDR1 is MDHEN and CDR2 SYDVKM. The DNA of the CDR3 is TGTGCCAGCAGTTTACCACACCGCTCTGGGGCCAACGTCCTGACTTTC. Protein product: CASSLPHRSGANVLTF.

This sequence joins TRBV19 and TRBJ2-2, with D uncertain. Germline-derived CDR1 and CDR2 are LNHDA and SQIVND (reference sequence). V was cut by 3 bases and J by 5 bases, with 7 bases left in between. CDR3 length: 13 residues. The DNA of the CDR3 is TGTGCCAGTAGTATCCCGGCAACCGGGGAGCTGTTTTTT. This codes for CASSIPATGELFF.

The chain is built from TRBV6-2 or TRBV6-3 and TRBJ2-7; the D gene is possibly TRBD1 (6 bases). Trimming removed 7 bases from V and 3 bases from J, with 13 bases in between. The CDR3 has 13 amino acids. CDR1 and CDR2 from the germline V gene are MNHEY and SVGEGT. For the CDR3, the DNA is TGTGCCAGCATGGGGGCAGGGGTCTACGAGCAGTACTTC. Encoded protein: CASMGAGVYEQYF.

The rearrangement links TRBV10-3 to TRBJ2-1, with 15 nucleotides matching TRBD2. The J segment lost 2 bases and the V segment lost 2 bases, leaving 7 bases of the junction unmatched. From germline, CDR1 is ENHRY and CDR2 SYGVKD. This CDR3 is 19 amino acids long. The CDR3 sequence is CAISEPGLAGGSAYNEQFF. The CDR3 DNA follows: TGTGCCATCAGTGAGCCGGGACTAGCGGGAGGAAGCGCCTACAATGAGCAGTTCTTC.

This clonotype was picked up a small number of times. This CDR3 reads CASRQDGTGIAFF. CDR3 nucleotide sequence: TGTGCCAGCCGTCAAGATGGGACGGGTATCGCTTTCTTT. The rearrangement uses TRBV6-1 and TRBJ1-1; maybe TRBD1 (5 bases). The V and J ends lost 8 bases and 11 bases respectively, with 21 bases between them. The length of the CDR3 is 13 residues. The germline V gene has CDR1 MNHNS and CDR2 SASEGT.

The chain is built from TRBV28 and TRBJ1-1; D remains unclear. Trimming took off 6 bases at V and 0 bases at J, with 11 bases between the two ends. This CDR3 has 14 amino acids. The germline CDR1 and CDR2 sequences are MDHEN and SYDVKM. The CDR3 region has the DNA TGTGCCAGCAGCAAACTCTCAATGAACACTGAAGCTTTCTTT. Residues: CASSKLSMNTEAFF.

The genes are TRBV12-3 or TRBV12-4 and TRBJ2-7, with D perhaps TRBD2 (5 bases). V lost 3 bases to trimming and J lost 2 bases, with 11 bases between them. The CDR3 has 14 amino acids. The CDR3 DNA is TGTGCCAGCAGTTTTTTTCCGGGGACCTACGAGCAGTACTTC. The encoded protein is CASSFFPGTYEQYF.

The chain joins TRBV12-3 or TRBV12-4 to TRBJ2-7; D is uncertain. The CDR3 sequence is 13 residues long. The V gene lost 3 bases and the J gene lost 2 bases, with 8 bases spanning the gap. CDR3 protein: CASSFGRTYEQYF. The CDR3 DNA reads as TGTGCCAGCAGTTTTGGACGCACCTACGAGCAGTACTTC.

This clonotype was detected only a few times. V usage is TRBV29-1 and J usage is TRBJ2-4; D uncertain. Trimming shortened V by 2 bases and J by 3 bases, and 5 bases separated the two germline ends. The CDR3 length is 12 residues. Germline V gives CDR1 SQVTM, CDR2 ANQGSEA. CDR3 region: CSVEQLKNIQYF. CDR3 nucleotides: TGCAGCGTTGAACAACTCAAAAACATTCAGTACTTC.

This clonotype was recorded a few times. The CDR3 DNA sequence: TGCGCCAGCAGCTTGACAGACTCCTACGAGCAGTACTTC. This translates into CASSLTDSYEQYF. This sequence joins TRBV5-1 and TRBJ2-7; D unresolved. CDR3 length: 13 amino acids. Trimming took 1 base from V and 0 from J, leaving 5 bases between them. CDR1 SGHRS and CDR2 YFSETQ come from the germline V gene.

This clonotype showed up just once. The V call is TRBV27, the J call TRBJ1-2; D is possibly TRBD1 (5 bases). V lost 5 bases and J 4 bases, leaving 14 bases between the germline ends. Germline lookup yields CDR1 MNHEY and CDR2 SMNVEV (reference sequence). This CDR3 is 14 amino acids long. CDR3 nucleotide sequence: TGTGCCAGCAGTATCCGCCAGGGTGCCTATGGCTACACCTTC. As protein: CASSIRQGAYGYTF.

This clonotype was seen more than once but under ten times. The J gene is TRBJ2-1, the V gene TRBV2, with D perhaps TRBD2 (6 bases). Germline V gene data show CDR1 as SNHLY and CDR2 as FYNNEI. The CDR3 is made up of 14 amino acids. V was trimmed by 5 bases and J by 6 bases, leaving 14 bases between them. CDR3 region: CASSSGLRRNEQFF. CDR3 bases: TGTGCCAGCAGTTCAGGACTACGACGCAATGAGCAGTTCTTC. Drawing the rest from reference TRBV2 and TRBJ2-1, the complete variable domain is EPEVTQTPSHQVTQMGQEVILRCVPISNHLYFYWYRQILGQKVEFLVSFYNNEISEKSEIFDDQFSVERPDGSNFTLKIRSTKLEDSAMYFCASSSGLRRNEQFFGPGTRLTVL.

This clonotype showed up just a few times. V usage is TRBV28 and J usage is TRBJ2-1; 12 bases agree with TRBD2. Germline assignment: CDR1 MDHEN and CDR2 SYDVKM. Losses at the gene ends were 5 bases for V and 1 base for J; bases not matched to a gene: 15. The CDR3 extends over 20 amino acids. The CDR3 reads CASSTVTSGSGAGSYNEQFF. The DNA for the CDR3 is TGTGCCAGCAGTACTGTGACTAGCGGGAGTGGGGCTGGGTCCTACAATGAGCAGTTCTTC. Together with reference TRBV28 and TRBJ2-1, the CDR3 gives the full variable domain: DVKVTQSSRYLVKRTGEKVFLECVQDMDHENMFWYRQDPGLGLRLIYFSYDVKMKEKGDIPEGYSVSREKKERFSLILESASTNQTSMYLCASSTVTSGSGAGSYNEQFFGPGTRLTVL.

This clonotype was detected a few times. The gene calls are TRBV10-3 and TRBJ2-7, with D hard to call. The germline V gene encodes CDR1 ENHRY and CDR2 SYGVKD. The CDR3 has 13 amino acids. V was trimmed by 5 bases and J by 3 bases, leaving 11 bases between them. This chain's CDR3 is CAISQRALYEQYF. The CDR3 coding sequence is TGTGCCATCAGTCAACGGGCCCTCTACGAGCAGTACTTC.

This clonotype was seen only a few times. This sequence joins TRBV5-1 and TRBJ2-5, with 13 nucleotides matching TRBD2. Germline V gene lookup returns CDR1 SGHRS and CDR2 YFSETQ. CDR3 length equals 15 residues. J was trimmed by 5 bases and V by 3 bases; bases with no gene match: 4. The CDR3 nucleotides are TGCGCCAGCAGCTGGGGACTAGCGGGAACGGAGACCCAGTACTTC. Translation: CASSWGLAGTETQYF. The whole variable domain, filled in from reference TRBV5-1 and TRBJ2-5, reads KAGVTQTPRYLIKTRGQQVTLSCSPISGHRSVSWYQQTPGQGLQFLFEYFSETQRNKGNFPGRFSGRQFSNSRSEMNVSTLELGDSALYLCASSWGLAGTETQYFGPGTRLLVL.